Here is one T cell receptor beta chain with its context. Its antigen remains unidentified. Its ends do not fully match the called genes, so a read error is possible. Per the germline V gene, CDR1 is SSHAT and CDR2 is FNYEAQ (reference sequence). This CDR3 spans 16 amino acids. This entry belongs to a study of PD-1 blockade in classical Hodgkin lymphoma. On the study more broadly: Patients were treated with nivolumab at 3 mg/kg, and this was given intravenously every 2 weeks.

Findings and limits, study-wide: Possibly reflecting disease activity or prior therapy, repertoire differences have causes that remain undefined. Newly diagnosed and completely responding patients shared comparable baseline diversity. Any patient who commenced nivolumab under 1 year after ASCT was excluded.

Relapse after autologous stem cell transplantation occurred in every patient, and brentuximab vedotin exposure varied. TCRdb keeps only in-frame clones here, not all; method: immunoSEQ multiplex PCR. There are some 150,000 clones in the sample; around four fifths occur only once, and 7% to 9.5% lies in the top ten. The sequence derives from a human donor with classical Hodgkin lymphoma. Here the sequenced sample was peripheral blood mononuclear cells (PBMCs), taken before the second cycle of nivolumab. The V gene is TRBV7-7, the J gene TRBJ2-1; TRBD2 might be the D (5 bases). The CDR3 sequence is CASSPAPGVAYNEQFF. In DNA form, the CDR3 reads TGTGCTAGCAGCCCCGCCCCCGGGGTGGCCTACAATGAGCAGTTCTTC.